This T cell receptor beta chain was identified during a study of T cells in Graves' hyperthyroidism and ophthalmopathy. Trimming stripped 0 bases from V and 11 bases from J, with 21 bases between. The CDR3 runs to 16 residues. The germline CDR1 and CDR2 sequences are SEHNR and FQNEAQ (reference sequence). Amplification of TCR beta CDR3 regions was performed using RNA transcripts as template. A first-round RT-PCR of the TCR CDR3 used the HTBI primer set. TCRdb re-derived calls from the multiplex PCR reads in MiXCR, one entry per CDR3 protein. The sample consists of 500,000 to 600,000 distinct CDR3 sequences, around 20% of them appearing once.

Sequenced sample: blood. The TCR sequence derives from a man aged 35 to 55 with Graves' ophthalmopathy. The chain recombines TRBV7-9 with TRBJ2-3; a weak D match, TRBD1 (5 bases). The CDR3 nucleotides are TGTGCCAGCAGCTTAGCCTCCGATGGGGCGACATTTCGGCAGTATTTT. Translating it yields CASSLASDGATFRQYF.